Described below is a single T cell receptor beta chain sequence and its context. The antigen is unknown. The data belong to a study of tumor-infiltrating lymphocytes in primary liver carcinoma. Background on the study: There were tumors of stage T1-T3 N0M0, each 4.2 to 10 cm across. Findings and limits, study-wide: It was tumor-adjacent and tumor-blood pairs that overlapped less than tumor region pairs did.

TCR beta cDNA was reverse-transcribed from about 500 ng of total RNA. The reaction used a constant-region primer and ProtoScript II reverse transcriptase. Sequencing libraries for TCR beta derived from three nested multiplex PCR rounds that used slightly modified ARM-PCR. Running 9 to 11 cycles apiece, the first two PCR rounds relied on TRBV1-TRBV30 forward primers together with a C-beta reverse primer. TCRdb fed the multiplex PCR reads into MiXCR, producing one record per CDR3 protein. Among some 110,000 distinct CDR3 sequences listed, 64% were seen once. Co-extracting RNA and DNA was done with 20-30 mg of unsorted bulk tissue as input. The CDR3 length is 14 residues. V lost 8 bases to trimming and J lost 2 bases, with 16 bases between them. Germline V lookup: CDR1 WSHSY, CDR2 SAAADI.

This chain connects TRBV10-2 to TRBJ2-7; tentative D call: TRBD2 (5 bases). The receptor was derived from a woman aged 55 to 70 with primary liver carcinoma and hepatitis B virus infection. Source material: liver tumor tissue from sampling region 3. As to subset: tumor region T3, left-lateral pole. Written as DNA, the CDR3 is TGCGCCAGCGCCCTGGGGAGTCCTACCTACGAGCAGTACTTC. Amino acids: CASALGSPTYEQYF.